A single sample gave rise to the 21 T cell receptor beta chains below, sequenced in a study of resident and recirculating memory T cells in vitiligo. Measured with immunoSEQ multiplex PCR; TCRdb has only the in-frame clones, and not every one. The sample lists more than 35,000 clones, about 93% occurring once. Sequencing was carried out using blood. Source of these receptors: a male donor with vitiligo.

The J gene is TRBJ2-1, the V gene TRBV9, with 9 bases fitting TRBD2. The ends lost 0 bases at V and 8 bases at J; junction bases unmatched: 9. The CDR3 covers 16 residues. Germline V gene data show CDR1 as SGDLS and CDR2 as YYNGEE. CDR3 nucleotide sequence: TGTGCCAGCAGCGTAGATGCCCTAGCGGGGTCGGATGAGCAGTTCTTC. This gives the protein CASSVDALAGSDEQFF.

CDR3 sequence (DNA): TGTGCCAGCAGCATTAAAGGGGGGGCTAGGTGGGTGAACACTGAAGCTTTCTTT. This translates into CASSIKGGARWVNTEAFF. The chain links TRBV5-4 to TRBJ1-1; TRBD1 might be the D (6 bases). With 4 bases removed from V and 0 bases from J, the gap between germline ends came to 22 bases. The CDR3 sequence is 18 residues long. Looked up from germline, CDR1 is SGHNT and CDR2 is YYREEE (reference sequence). The full variable domain, in which reference TRBV5-4 and TRBJ1-1 provide the parts outside the CDR3, is ETGVTQSPTHLIKTRGQQVTLRCSSQSGHNTVSWYQQALGQGPQFIFQYYREEENGRGNFPPRFSGLQFPNYSSELNVNALELDDSALYLCASSIKGGARWVNTEAFFGQGTRLTVV.

This clone was seen a handful of times. The V and J genes are TRBV6-6 and TRBJ1-4; D call uncertain. The CDR3 contains 11 residues. V was cut by 7 bases and J by 7 bases, with 7 bases left in between. CDR1 is MNHNY and CDR2 is SVGAGI in the germline V gene (reference sequence). In DNA, the CDR3 is TGTGCCAGCACCCTAAGTGAAAAACTGTTTTTT. This translates into CASTLSEKLFF.

The chain joins TRBV5-1 to TRBJ2-7; 9 bases line up with TRBD1. From germline, CDR1 is SGHRS and CDR2 YFSETQ. This CDR3 has 16 residues. V lost 4 bases and J lost 0; bases outside the gene matches: 8. This CDR3 reads CASSTRQGVHSYEQYF. The CDR3 DNA follows: TGCGCCAGCAGCACGAGACAGGGGGTCCACTCCTACGAGCAGTACTTC.

The gene calls are TRBV30 and TRBJ1-4; no clear D gene. Trimming removed 0 bases at V and 7 bases at J, with 12 bases between. CDR1 and CDR2 (germline): GTSNPN, SVGIG (reference sequence). This CDR3 region has 14 residues. The CDR3, as DNA: TGTGCCTGGAGTGTACCCGGGTTCGGTGAAAAACTGTTTTTT. It translates to CAWSVPGFGEKLFF.

The genes are TRBV7-2 and TRBJ2-3; 10 nucleotides align to TRBD2. From germline, CDR1 is SGHTA and CDR2 FQGNSA. This CDR3 region has 15 residues. V lost 4 bases and J lost 2; bases outside the gene matches: 3. This CDR3 is CASSWTSGNTDTQYF. For the CDR3, the DNA is TGTGCCAGCAGCTGGACTAGCGGCAACACAGATACGCAGTATTTT.

The chain is built from TRBV7-2 and TRBJ2-7; TRBD1 matches 8 bases. Unmatched junction bases numbered 7, after V lost 1 base and J lost 11 bases. The CDR3 covers 13 residues. Germline loops: CDR1 SGHTA, CDR2 FQGNSA. CDR3 coding DNA: TGTGCCAGCAGCTTAGGGCCGGACAGGGTTGAGTACTTC. Translated: CASSLGPDRVEYF. Looking up the rest from reference TRBV7-2 and TRBJ2-7 gives the full variable domain: GAGVSQSPSNKVTEKGKDVELRCDPISGHTALYWYRQSLGQGLEFLIYFQGNSAPDKSGLPSDRFSAERTGGSVSTLTIQRTQQEDSAVYLCASSLGPDRVEYFGPGTRLTVT.

Concerning this clone itself: The sample contains more than one DNA sequence encoding this CDR3. The chain recombines TRBV4-3 with TRBJ1-1, with a tentative D call TRBD1 (5 bases). Trimming removed 4 bases at V and 7 bases at J, with 10 bases between. Germline V lookup: CDR1 LGHNA, CDR2 YSLEER. CDR3 length equals 12 residues. The CDR3 DNA reads as TGCGCCAGCAGCCGCACTCAGGGTGAAGCTTTCTTT. Protein sequence: CASSRTQGEAFF.

The chain employs TRBV7-2 and TRBJ1-6; D might be TRBD1 (5 bases). This CDR3 has 14 amino acids. Trimming took 1 base from V and 8 from J, leaving 9 bases between them. CDR1 SGHTA and CDR2 FQGNSA come from the germline V gene. DNA of the CDR3: TGTGCCAGCAGCTTAGGGGGCAGGGATTCACCCCTCCACTTT. Translation gives CASSLGGRDSPLHF.

The V call is TRBV5-1, the J call TRBJ2-7, with TRBD2 matching over 7 bases. Per germline, CDR1 SGHRS and CDR2 YFSETQ. The length of the CDR3 is 15 residues. The V and J ends lost 4 bases and 1 base, in that order; junction bases with no gene match: 8. CDR3 nucleotides: TGCGCCAGCAGCGGATCGGGGAGGGATTCCTACGAGCAGTACTTC. This gives the protein CASSGSGRDSYEQYF. Together with reference TRBV5-1 and TRBJ2-7, the CDR3 gives the full variable domain: KAGVTQTPRYLIKTRGQQVTLSCSPISGHRSVSWYQQTPGQGLQFLFEYFSETQRNKGNFPGRFSGRQFSNSRSEMNVSTLELGDSALYLCASSGSGRDSYEQYFGPGTRLTVT.

The V and J genes are TRBV19 and TRBJ1-5, with D unclear. Deletions cut 7 bases from V and 2 bases from J, with 18 bases between. CDR1 is LNHDA and CDR2 is SQIVND in the germline V gene (reference sequence). The CDR3 is made up of 16 amino acids. The CDR3 loop reads CASTKTTDIGNQPQHF. The CDR3 bases are TGTGCCAGTACCAAGACCACAGATATAGGCAATCAGCCCCAGCATTTT.

The V gene is TRBV1, the J gene TRBJ1-5; the table's D call, TRBD1, was not checked against the DNA. TRBV1 is marked as a pseudogene. The CDR3 has 17 residues. DNA for the CDR3: TGCACCAGCAGCCAAGATCTTAGAACAGGGGAAAATCAGCCCCAGCATTTT. Its protein is CTSSQDLRTGENQPQHF.

This clone was seen once. The chain recombines TRBV7-2 with TRBJ2-2; 7 bases are shared with TRBD2. The V segment lost 0 bases and the J segment 6 bases; nucleotides outside the gene matches: 10. This CDR3 comprises 17 residues. Germline lookup yields CDR1 SGHTA and CDR2 FQGNSA. The CDR3 coding sequence is TGTGCCAGCAGCTTAGCGAGGTGGGGGGGAGATTCCGGGGAGCTGTTTTTT. Translated: CASSLARWGGDSGELFF. The full variable domain, completed using reference TRBV7-2 and TRBJ2-2, is GAGVSQSPSNKVTEKGKDVELRCDPISGHTALYWYRQSLGQGLEFLIYFQGNSAPDKSGLPSDRFSAERTGGSVSTLTIQRTQQEDSAVYLCASSLARWGGDSGELFFGEGSRLTVL.

The gene calls are TRBV7-6 and TRBJ1-2; no reliable D call. The germline V and J ends were trimmed by 0 bases and 6 bases, with 17 bases remaining between them. Germline V gene sequence: CDR1 SGHVS, CDR2 FNYEAQ. This CDR3 has 16 amino acids. As DNA, the CDR3 is TGTGCCAGCAGCTTAGCCCCCCGACGAGGCTTGGATGGCTACACCTTC. Amino acids: CASSLAPRRGLDGYTF.

The CDR3 reads CAWSRDRETPYF. The CDR3 DNA reads as TGTGCCTGGAGCAGGGACAGGGAGACCCCCTACTTC. This rearrangement joins TRBV30 to TRBJ2-7; 9 positions agree with TRBD1. CDR1 and CDR2 (germline): GTSNPN, SVGIG (reference sequence). V gave up 3 bases and J gave up 13 bases; unmatched junction bases: 10. The CDR3 runs to 12 residues.

CDR3 sequence reads: CASSQDLGGGYTF. CDR3 bases: TGCGCCAGCAGCCAAGATTTGGGGGGGGGCTACACCTTC. V and J are TRBV4-3 and TRBJ1-2, with D perhaps TRBD1 (5 bases). The CDR3 has 13 amino acids. V was clipped by 0 bases and J by 8 bases, with 10 bases between them. Germline CDR1 reads LGHNA; CDR2 reads YSLEER.

The rearrangement links TRBV5-1 to TRBJ1-1; D remains unclear. Germline loops: CDR1 SGHRS, CDR2 YFSETQ. The CDR3 is 15 amino acids. The ends were cut back, 4 bases at V and 1 base at J, with 14 bases in the middle. CDR3 loop: CASSLLLRGNTEAFF. The CDR3 DNA follows: TGCGCCAGCAGCCTTTTACTTCGGGGGAACACTGAAGCTTTCTTT.

This chain connects TRBV6-4 to TRBJ2-2; D uncertain. This CDR3 spans 14 amino acids. Between the trimmed V and J ends, which lost 5 bases and 2 bases, there was a span of 9 bases. From germline, CDR1 is MRHNA and CDR2 SNTAGT. The CDR3 region is CASSYGENTGELFF. CDR3 sequence (DNA): TGTGCCAGCAGTTACGGTGAAAACACCGGGGAGCTGTTTTTT.

The V and J genes are TRBV19 and TRBJ1-5; possible D gene TRBD1, 6 bases. The germline V and J ends were trimmed by 6 bases and 4 bases, with 10 bases remaining between them. This CDR3 has 13 amino acids. From germline, CDR1 is LNHDA and CDR2 SQIVND (reference sequence). The chain's CDR3 is CASRSQGNQPQHF. Here the CDR3 DNA reads TGTGCCAGTAGATCCCAGGGGAATCAGCCCCAGCATTTT. The variable domain in full, completed from reference TRBV19 and TRBJ1-5, reads DGGITQSPKYLFRKEGQNVTLSCEQNLNHDAMYWYRQDPGQGLRLIYYSQIVNDFQKGDIAEGYSVSREKKESFPLTVTSAQKNPTAFYLCASRSQGNQPQHFGDGTRLSIL.

The V and J genes are TRBV5-4 and TRBJ2-1, with D maybe TRBD2 (7 bases). The CDR3 is made up of 15 amino acids. Germline CDR1 reads SGHNT; CDR2 reads YYREEE (reference sequence). V dropped 4 bases and J dropped 12 bases, with 23 bases sitting between them. DNA for the CDR3: TGTGCCAGCAGCCCAACGGGGGGACAAGTCGGTAGGCAGTTCTTC. It yields the protein CASSPTGGQVGRQFF.

The rearrangement joins TRBV21-1 to TRBJ1-1. TRBV21-1 constitutes a pseudogene. The CDR3 is 11 residues long. The CDR3 spells CASTQGLGAFF. The CDR3 coding sequence is TGTGCCAGCACCCAGGGACTGGGAGCTTTCTTT.